The 8 T cell receptor beta chains in this list originate from one sample, sequenced in a study of blood T cell repertoires in COVID-19. Produced via immunoSEQ multiplex PCR; TCRdb's table is partial and in-frame only. The table records some 320,000 clones, about 90% of them present only once. Sequences were obtained from peripheral blood. The receptors derive from a woman aged 25-40 years with COVID-19, enrolled during active disease.

V usage is TRBV28 and J usage is TRBJ1-2; 9 bases are shared with TRBD1. This CDR3 has 15 residues. Germline loops: CDR1 MDHEN, CDR2 SYDVKM. Losses at the gene ends were 7 bases for V and 8 bases for J; bases not matched to a gene: 14. CDR3 sequence (DNA): TGTGCCAGCACCACAGGGGGCGAGCTGGCAGGCGGCTACACCTTC. Translated, it gives CASTTGGELAGGYTF.

The V and J genes are TRBV18 and TRBJ1-1, with D maybe TRBD1 (6 bases). V was shortened by 8 bases and J by 0 bases, with 19 bases between the two germline ends. The CDR3 has 16 residues. Germline lookup yields CDR1 KGHSH and CDR2 LQKENI. In nucleotides, the CDR3 is TGTGCCAGCACAGAACAGGGCACCCCCTTGAACACTGAAGCTTTCTTT. It codes for CASTEQGTPLNTEAFF.

This rearrangement joins TRBV5-6 to TRBJ2-5; a possible D gene is TRBD1 (5 bases). Trimming removed 2 bases from V and 7 bases from J, with 12 bases in between. The germline CDR1 and CDR2 sequences are SGHDT and YYEEEE. This CDR3 comprises 13 residues. This chain's CDR3 is CASSFSRQGTQYF. CDR3 bases: TGTGCCAGCAGCTTCTCACGGCAGGGGACCCAGTACTTC.

The chain joins TRBV11-2 to TRBJ1-3, with D tentatively TRBD1 (5 bases). Germline V gives CDR1 SGHAT, CDR2 FQNNGV. The CDR3 has 14 amino acids. V was shortened by 4 bases and J by 2 bases, with 9 bases between the two germline ends. The CDR3 DNA is TGTGCCAGCAGCTGGCGGGGGGCTGGAAACACCATATATTTT. It translates to CASSWRGAGNTIYF.

In this sample, this clone turned up a few times. CDR3 in amino acids: CSVETGTAPYEQYF. The CDR3 bases are TGCAGCGTTGAAACCGGGACAGCTCCCTACGAGCAGTACTTC. The chain carries TRBV29-1 and TRBJ2-7; 7 bases agree with TRBD1. Germline loops: CDR1 SQVTM, CDR2 ANQGSEA. The length of the CDR3 is 14 residues. The J segment lost 2 bases and the V segment lost 2 bases, leaving 6 bases of the junction unmatched.

The chain uses TRBV7-2 and TRBJ1-2; possibly TRBD1 for D (6 bases). Trimming removed 5 bases at V and 1 base at J, with 17 bases between. Germline CDR1 reads SGHTA; CDR2 reads FQGNSA. This CDR3 has 16 residues. The CDR3 here is CASSPGAGALNYGYTF. The CDR3 DNA sequence: TGTGCCAGCAGCCCAGGGGCGGGGGCCCTTAACTATGGCTACACCTTC.

In DNA form, the CDR3 reads TGTGCCAGCAGCTCGGGACTAGCGGACTCAGATACGCAGTATTTT. It yields the protein CASSSGLADSDTQYF. The rearrangement uses TRBV11-3 and TRBJ2-3; 11 bases agree with TRBD2. The germline CDR1 and CDR2 sequences are SGHNT and YENEEA. Losses at the gene ends were 4 bases for V and 4 bases for J; bases not matched to a gene: 4. The CDR3 totals 15 residues.

The rearrangement joins TRBV3-1 (or the pseudogene TRBV3-2) to TRBJ2-2; D possibly corresponds to TRBD2 (5 bases). Germline CDR1 is LGHDT and CDR2 is YNNKEL (reference sequence). The CDR3 consists of 13 residues. The V gene lost 4 bases and the J gene lost 6 bases, with 9 bases spanning the gap. The CDR3 sequence: CASSLSGSGELFF. The CDR3 coding sequence is TGTGCCAGCAGCCTCTCGGGGTCCGGGGAGCTGTTTTTT.